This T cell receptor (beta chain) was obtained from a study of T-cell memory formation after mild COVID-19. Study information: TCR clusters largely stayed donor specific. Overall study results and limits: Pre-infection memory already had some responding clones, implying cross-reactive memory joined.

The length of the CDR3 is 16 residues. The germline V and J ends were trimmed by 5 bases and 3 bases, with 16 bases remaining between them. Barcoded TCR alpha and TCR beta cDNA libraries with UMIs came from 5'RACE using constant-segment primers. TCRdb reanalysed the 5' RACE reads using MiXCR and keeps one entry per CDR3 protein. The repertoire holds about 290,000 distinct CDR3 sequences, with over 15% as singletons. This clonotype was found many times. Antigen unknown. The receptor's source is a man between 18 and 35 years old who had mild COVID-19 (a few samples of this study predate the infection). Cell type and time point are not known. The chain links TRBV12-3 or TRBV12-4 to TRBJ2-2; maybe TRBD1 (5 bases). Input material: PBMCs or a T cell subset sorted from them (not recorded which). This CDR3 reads CASSPRFGADTGELFF. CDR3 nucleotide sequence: TGTGCCAGCAGTCCCCGGTTTGGGGCGGACACCGGGGAGCTGTTTTTT.